Here is one T cell receptor beta chain with its context. This clonotype appeared a few times. Its antigen is not yet known. Within one base of it there is no much larger clone, and no base qualities were kept. TCRdb lists the instrument as Illumina HiSeq 1500. TCRdb took the public reads, trimmed them with fastp at Q25, ran MiXCR for clone calling and kept in-frame beta chains. For every CDR3 protein sequence, its rows merge into one entry that carries the most common genes and DNA. Within this sample are fewer than 70,000 distinct CDR3 sequences, with roughly 28% of them counted one time only. The ten largest clones represent roughly three fifths of the sample. The entry originates in a study of T cell repertoires in cytomegalovirus infection (dated by TCRdb to between 2018 and 2020). With regard to the full study: Recently identified HLA-C-restricted CMV epitopes, whose presentation resists viral immunomodulation, were targeted by peptide stimulations together with well-studied HLA-B-restricted epitopes. Donor HLA type was relevant to the analysis, because carriage of CMV infection together with the matching HLA type was indicated by public TCR beta signatures.

Read against the paper, the sample's treatment or condition label means: in vitro stimulation with specific CMV peptide epitopes to enrich CMV-specific T cells. CDR3 length: 18 amino acids, cysteine to phenylalanine. Of the read, only the CDR3 DNA is kept; its 54 bases are in frame from base 1. Based on the germline V gene, the CDR1 and CDR2 sequences are SGHNT and YENEEA. Germline trimming amounts to 2 bases on V and 0 bases on J, with 10 as the count of junction bases outside the gene matches. Overall study outcomes, separate from this receptor: In both this cohort and an independent cohort of 352 donors, the cumulative frequency of public TCR beta family members distinguished carriers of CMV infection plus the relevant HLA type. In the ex vivo response, HLA-C-restricted CMV-specific TCR beta clonotypes were dominant, and in two of eight donors the single most frequent clonotype came from this HLA-C-restricted group.

This clonotype was sampled from a human donor in good health (CMV status not recorded). Some clones in this sample may be carry-over from other donors' samples. The sample in question was CD8+ T cells from cultured PBMCs, obtained from culture after CMV antigen stimulation. The chain links TRBV11-3 with TRBJ2-7, with 10 middle bases fitting TRBD2. The CDR3 region has the sequence CASSLSWASGGNSYEQYF. The DNA sequence follows: TGTGCCAGCAGCTTATCTTGGGCTAGCGGGGGAAACTCCTACGAGCAGTACTTC.